This TCR beta chain was retrieved from a study of read filtering for tumor transcriptome and immune sequencing. In its sample, this clonotype was seen a few times. A far larger clone lies a single base away; this is likely a read error. The V end was cut by 5 bases, the J end by 5 bases, with 10 bases between. The CDR3 spans 13 residues. Molecular barcoded adaptors covering alpha/delta and beta/gamma chains were used on roughly 370 ng RNA. A single record per CDR3 protein comes from TCRdb applying MiXCR to the reads. The sample comprises 39,000 or so distinct CDR3 sequences, roughly 12% of which are singletons, and around 30% rests with the top ten.

Sample: a population of CD138-negative cells sorted from bone marrow. This TCR was recovered from a donor at least 40 years old with multiple myeloma. The V gene is TRBV12-3 or TRBV12-4, the J gene TRBJ2-1; no firm D call. The CDR3 region has the DNA TGTGCCAGCAGTAGGAGCCTCCACAATGAGCAGTTCTTC. Protein sequence: CASSRSLHNEQFF.